This T cell receptor (beta chain) was captured by sequencing in a study of post-analysis software for immune sequencing data. Study conclusions and caveats: F-measure co-clustering was strong for batch-matched samples. Patients carried several TRBV segments more frequently than controls did, and TRBV5-6, TRBV5-1 and TRBV20-1 were among them.

Deletions cut 1 base from V and 3 bases from J, with 9 bases between. The CDR3 has 14 amino acids. The V gene's germline CDR1 is LGHNA and CDR2 YNFKEQ. Remarks on this clonotype: Its antigen is unknown.

Each TCR beta cDNA library carried unique molecular identifiers. TCRdb ran MiXCR on the PCR reads and lists one entry per CDR3 protein. The sample has 400,000 to 500,000 distinct CDR3 sequences, about 39% seen once. V usage is TRBV4-2 and J usage is TRBJ1-2; D remains unclear. Sequencing input: blood. The clonotype comes from a girl aged 2-9 years with multiple sclerosis. CDR3 protein: CASSQVAGHYGYTF. CDR3 DNA sequence: TGTGCCAGCAGCCAAGTGGCAGGACACTATGGCTACACCTTC.